The 19 T cell receptor beta chains below were found in one sample sequenced in a study of blood T cell repertoires in COVID-19. Generated by immunoSEQ multiplex PCR, the TCRdb table keeps only in-frame clones and is missing some. The sample records about 350,000 clones, around 87% being singletons. Sequenced sample: PBMCs or T cells enriched from blood (not recorded which). The origin of the receptors is a woman in her 30s who had recovered from COVID-19.

This clone was detected only once. The chain couples TRBV6-1 to TRBJ1-2; maybe TRBD1 (5 bases). The germline CDR1 and CDR2 sequences are MNHNS and SASEGT. Trimming shortened V by 1 base and J by 4 bases, and 25 bases separated the two germline ends. The CDR3 covers 19 residues. In nucleotides, the CDR3 is TGTGCCAGCAGTGAAGGAGGTTGGAAGTCGGGGGTCCCCTTCTATGGCTACACCTTC. It is translated as CASSEGGWKSGVPFYGYTF.

This chain connects TRBV2 to TRBJ1-1; D is ambiguous. Trimming left V 5 bases short and J 1 base short, with 5 bases between. CDR3 length: 12 amino acids. Germline CDR1 reads SNHLY; CDR2 reads FYNNEI. CDR3 in DNA: TGTGCCAGCAGTACCGGGAACACTGAAGCTTTCTTT. Encoded protein: CASSTGNTEAFF.

This chain joins TRBV18 and TRBJ2-3; tentatively, D is TRBD2 (6 bases). V was clipped by 4 bases and J by 0 bases, with 14 bases between them. This CDR3 has 16 residues. Germline V gene sequence: CDR1 KGHSH, CDR2 LQKENI. CDR3 DNA sequence: TGTGCCAGCTCACTACAAGAGCGGGTTAGCACAGATACGCAGTATTTT. It translates to CASSLQERVSTDTQYF.

This sequence joins TRBV19 and TRBJ2-3; 10 nucleotides agree with TRBD2. V gave up 8 bases and J gave up 1 base; unmatched junction bases: 6. The CDR3 loop spans 15 amino acids. Germline-derived CDR1 and CDR2 are LNHDA and SQIVND (reference sequence). The DNA of the CDR3 is TGTGCCAGTTGCTCCGGGACTAGCGGCACAGATACGCAGTATTTT. Protein product: CASCSGTSGTDTQYF.

The chain joins TRBV28 to TRBJ1-5; D gene unclear. Trimming left V 7 bases short and J 9 bases short, with 25 bases between. The CDR3 length is 16 residues. The germline gives CDR1 MDHEN, CDR2 SYDVKM. CDR3 loop: CASTLTGSRPSWPQHF. The DNA for the CDR3 is TGTGCCAGCACTCTGACTGGCAGTCGTCCGTCTTGGCCCCAGCATTTT.

J is TRBJ2-7 and V is TRBV5-6, with D maybe TRBD2 (5 bases). The length of the CDR3 is 15 residues. Germline assignment: CDR1 SGHDT and CDR2 YYEEEE. V was shortened by 2 bases and J by 2 bases, with 14 bases between the two germline ends. DNA for the CDR3: TGTGCCAGCAGCTTCCCTCCGGGGTCTACCTACGAGCAGTACTTC. This translates into CASSFPPGSTYEQYF.

The chain is built from TRBV7-2 and TRBJ2-3, with a tentative D call TRBD1 (5 bases). CDR1 is SGHTA, CDR2 FQGNSA, per germline. The CDR3 is 17 residues long. Trimming pared 5 bases from V and 6 bases from J, leaving 24 bases between. The CDR3 sequence: CASSLRSQGLGGDTQYF. Here the CDR3 DNA reads TGTGCCAGCAGCCTCCGATCGCAGGGTTTGGGTGGGGATACGCAGTATTTT.

The chain joins TRBV2 to TRBJ1-1; the D gene is possibly TRBD1 (5 bases). The CDR3 contains 17 residues. Germline CDR1 SNHLY, CDR2 FYNNEI. V lost 1 base, J lost 1 base, and 16 bases lay in between. CDR3 sequence (DNA): TGTGCCAGCAGTGAAGGCCAGGGTGTTGGTGGGAACACTGAAGCTTTCTTT. It codes for CASSEGQGVGGNTEAFF.

V usage is TRBV7-8 and J usage is TRBJ2-4; 8 bases line up with TRBD1. This CDR3 has 15 residues. The germline CDR1 and CDR2 sequences are SGHVS and FQNEAQ. V lost 4 bases to trimming and J lost 3 bases; unmatched junction nucleotides: 5. CDR3 amino acids: CASSSGTGGKNIQYF. As DNA, the CDR3 is TGTGCCAGCAGCTCAGGGACAGGCGGCAAAAACATTCAGTACTTC.

V is TRBV5-1 and J is TRBJ1-6; D is unresolved. The V end lost 5 bases, the J end lost 4 bases, and 10 bases lay between the germline ends. The CDR3 totals 14 residues. Per germline, CDR1 SGHRS and CDR2 YFSETQ. CDR3 sequence reads: CASRGEEYNSPLHF. The CDR3 coding sequence is TGCGCCAGCAGGGGAGAGGAGTATAATTCACCCCTCCACTTT.

This clone was found once. The chain uses TRBV9 and TRBJ2-5; tentatively, D is TRBD1 (5 bases). The CDR3 is made up of 14 amino acids. Trimming cost V 0 bases and J 4 bases, with 10 bases left between them. The germline V gene encodes CDR1 SGDLS and CDR2 YYNGEE. This chain's CDR3 is CASSVEDRGETQYF. In DNA form, the CDR3 reads TGTGCCAGCAGCGTAGAAGACAGAGGAGAGACCCAGTACTTC.

The chain has TRBV5-1 and TRBJ1-1, with 10 nucleotides matching TRBD1. Germline V CDR1 and CDR2: SGHRS, YFSETQ. The ends lost 6 bases at V and 1 base at J; junction bases unmatched: 3. The CDR3 consists of 14 residues. The CDR3 spells CASNRDRGNTEAFF. Written as DNA, the CDR3 is TGCGCCAGCAATCGGGACAGGGGGAACACTGAAGCTTTCTTT.

This clone has just one count. This CDR3 reads CASSWGTGGMTEAFF. CDR3 DNA: TGTGCCAGCAGTTGGGGGACAGGGGGCATGACTGAAGCTTTCTTT. The rearrangement links TRBV6-5 to TRBJ1-1, with 12 bases that match TRBD1. Trimming removed 4 bases from V and 5 bases from J; junction bases left unmatched: 5. This CDR3 has 15 amino acids. The germline V gene encodes CDR1 MNHEY and CDR2 SVGAGI.

The CDR3 coding sequence is TGTGCCAGCAGTACTAGACAGGGATGGAATACGCAGTATTTT. Translated: CASSTRQGWNTQYF. The genes are TRBV6-8 and TRBJ2-3; 7 nucleotides line up with TRBD1. V dropped 5 bases and J dropped 7; count of bases not matched to a gene: 9. The CDR3 runs 14 residues. The germline CDR1 and CDR2 sequences are MNHGY and SAAAGT.

V usage is TRBV4-3 and J usage is TRBJ2-7, with 8 positions matching TRBD1. With V trimmed by 1 base and J by 0 bases, 2 bases remained unmatched. The germline V gene has CDR1 LGHNA and CDR2 YSLEER. This CDR3 is built from 15 residues. CDR3 nucleotides: TGCGCCAGCAGCCAAGGCGACAGGGGCTCCTACGAGCAGTACTTC. Its translation: CASSQGDRGSYEQYF.

J is TRBJ1-2 and V is TRBV12-3 or TRBV12-4; D gene unclear. The CDR3 runs to 13 residues. Trimming shortened V by 4 bases and J by 4 bases, and 10 bases separated the two germline ends. The CDR3 region has the DNA TGTGCCAGCAGTTATCCAGGCAGCTATGGCTACACCTTC. Protein sequence: CASSYPGSYGYTF.

The V and J genes are TRBV4-3 and TRBJ2-3, with a tentative D call TRBD2 (7 bases). The CDR3 loop spans 18 amino acids. The germline V gene encodes CDR1 LGHNA and CDR2 YSLEER. Between the trimmed V and J ends, which lost 0 bases and 0 bases, there was a span of 16 bases. The CDR3 loop reads CASSQDWRGRPSTDTQYF. DNA for the CDR3: TGCGCCAGCAGCCAAGATTGGCGGGGGCGACCTAGCACAGATACGCAGTATTTT.

This rearrangement joins TRBV6-6 to TRBJ1-6; D ambiguous. Germline V gene sequence: CDR1 MNHNY, CDR2 SVGAGI (reference sequence). V lost 7 bases and J lost 1, with 8 bases in between. This CDR3 has 14 residues. The DNA for the CDR3 is TGTGCCAGCAACCGACATTCCTATAATTCACCCCTCCACTTT. Its translation: CASNRHSYNSPLHF.

V is TRBV27 and J is TRBJ2-7; perhaps TRBD2 as D (6 bases). V was cut by 7 bases and J by 2 bases, with 27 bases left in between. The CDR3 is 18 residues long. Germline V lookup: CDR1 MNHEY, CDR2 SMNVEV (reference sequence). CDR3 loop: CASTQVSWASRGTYEQYF. In DNA form, the CDR3 reads TGTGCCAGCACCCAAGTCTCTTGGGCCTCTCGGGGGACCTACGAGCAGTACTTC.